This T cell receptor beta chain stems from a study of blood T cell repertoires in COVID-19. Study-level information: Sources were T cells, B-cell-depleted T cells, or PBMCs; the material itself was cDNA or gDNA.

The participants were between about 18 and 100 years old and came from fewer than 25 US areas. Participant reports of clinical history set cohort assignment. This CDR3 spans 15 amino acids. The V end was cut by 2 bases, the J end by 8 bases, with 13 bases between. Germline loops: CDR1 MNHEY, CDR2 SMNVEV (reference sequence). This clone has a single count. Authors' processing steps: Amplified reference gene primers provided the basis for estimating nucleated cell counts. The table came from immunoSEQ multiplex PCR; TCRdb's copy has only in-frame clones and leaves some out. V and J calls and clone size are those listed in that table; D and trimming were worked out from the DNA. The sample contains some 330,000 clones, approximately 88% of which appear only once.

The clonotype comes from a man aged 25-45 years who had recovered from COVID-19. Sample: PBMCs or T cells enriched from blood (not recorded which). This sequence joins TRBV27 and TRBJ1-6, with D perhaps TRBD1 (6 bases). This CDR3 is CASSLGRDTYSPLHF. The DNA of the CDR3 is TGTGCCAGCAGTTTAGGTCGGGACACCTATTCACCCCTCCACTTT.